Described below is a single T cell receptor (beta chain) sequence and its context. Time point meaning: blood at routine non-recurrence follow-up after resection. The CDR3 is made up of 16 amino acids. Germline V lookup: CDR1 LGHNA, CDR2 YSLEER. Trimming stripped 4 bases from V and 6 bases from J, with 18 bases between. This sample is part of a study of spatial heterogeneity in lung cancer. Via MiXCR, TCRdb re-called the 5' RACE reads, giving one row per CDR3 protein. The data contain about 10,000 distinct CDR3 sequences, over 9.5% of them singletons. The sequence came from a female donor with early-stage non-small cell lung cancer. The chain links TRBV4-3 to TRBJ1-4; TRBD1 is a possible D gene (6 bases). The material sequenced was PBMCs, taken at follow-up. This CDR3 reads CASSRMWGAGDEKLFF. In DNA form, the CDR3 reads TGCGCCAGCAGCCGAATGTGGGGGGCCGGTGATGAAAAACTGTTTTTT.